The T cell receptor (beta chain) under discussion was sequenced for a study of T cell responses to AZD1222 COVID-19 vaccine. Study-wide results and caveats: Epitopes outside B.1.351 and B.1.1.7 mutated regions reportedly drew nearly half of spike TCRs.

Of note for this clone: Its antigen is currently unknown.

The CDR3 has 13 residues. V was trimmed by 11 bases and J by 2 bases, leaving 13 bases between them. CDR1 and CDR2 from the germline V gene are MGHDK and SYGVNS. Data came from immunoSEQ multiplex PCR; TCRdb stores just in-frame clones and leaves some out. The sample has 95,000 to 150,000 clones, roughly 84% seen once. This chain links TRBV25-1 with TRBJ1-5; D possibly corresponds to TRBD1 (5 bases). The source is an adult in good health. Sequenced material: peripheral blood, taken on day 0 of AZD1222 vaccination. The chain's CDR3 is CASDGGGNQPQHF. CDR3 sequence (DNA): TGTGCCTCGGACGGAGGGGGCAATCAGCCCCAGCATTTT.